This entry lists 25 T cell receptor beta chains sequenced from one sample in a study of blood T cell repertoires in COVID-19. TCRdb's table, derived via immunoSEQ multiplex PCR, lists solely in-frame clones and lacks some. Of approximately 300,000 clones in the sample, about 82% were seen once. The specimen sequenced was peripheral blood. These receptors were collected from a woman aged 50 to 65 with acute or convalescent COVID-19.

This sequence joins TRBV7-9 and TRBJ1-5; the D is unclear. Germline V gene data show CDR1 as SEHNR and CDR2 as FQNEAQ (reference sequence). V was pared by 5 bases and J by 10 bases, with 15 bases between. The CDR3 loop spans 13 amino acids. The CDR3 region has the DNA TGTGCCAGCAGCCCCACACAACCAGGACCCCAGCATTTT. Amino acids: CASSPTQPGPQHF.

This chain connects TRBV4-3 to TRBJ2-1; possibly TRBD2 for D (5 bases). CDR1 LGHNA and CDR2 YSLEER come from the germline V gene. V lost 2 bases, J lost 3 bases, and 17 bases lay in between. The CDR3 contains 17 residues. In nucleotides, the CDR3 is TGCGCCAGCAGCCAACTCCGTGGAGCGGAACTCTACAATGAGCAGTTCTTC. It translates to CASSQLRGAELYNEQFF.

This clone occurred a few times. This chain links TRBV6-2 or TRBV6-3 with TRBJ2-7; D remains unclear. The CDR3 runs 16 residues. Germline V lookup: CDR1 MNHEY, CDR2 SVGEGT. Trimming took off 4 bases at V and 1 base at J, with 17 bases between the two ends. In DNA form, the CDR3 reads TGTGCCAGCAGTTTTTGGGTTGACAAACGTTCCTACGAGCAGTACTTC. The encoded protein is CASSFWVDKRSYEQYF.

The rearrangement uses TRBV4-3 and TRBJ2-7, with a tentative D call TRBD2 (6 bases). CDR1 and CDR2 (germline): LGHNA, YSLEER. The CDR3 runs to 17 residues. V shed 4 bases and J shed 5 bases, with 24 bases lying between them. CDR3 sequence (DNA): TGCGCCAGCAGCCTCCCGAGAGGTCGGACTAAACCTAACGAGCAGTACTTC. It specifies CASSLPRGRTKPNEQYF.

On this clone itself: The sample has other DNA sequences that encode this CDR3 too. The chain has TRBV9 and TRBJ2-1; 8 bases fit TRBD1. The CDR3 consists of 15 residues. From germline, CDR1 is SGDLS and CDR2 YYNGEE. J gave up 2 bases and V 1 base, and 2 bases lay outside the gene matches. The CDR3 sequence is CASSVTGGTYNEQFF. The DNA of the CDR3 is TGTGCCAGCAGCGTAACAGGGGGTACCTACAATGAGCAGTTCTTC. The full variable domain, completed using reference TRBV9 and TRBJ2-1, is DSGVTQTPKHLITATGQRVTLRCSPRSGDLSVYWYQQSLDQGLQFLIQYYNGEERAKGNILERFSAQQFPDLHSELNLSSLELGDSALYFCASSVTGGTYNEQFFGPGTRLTVL.

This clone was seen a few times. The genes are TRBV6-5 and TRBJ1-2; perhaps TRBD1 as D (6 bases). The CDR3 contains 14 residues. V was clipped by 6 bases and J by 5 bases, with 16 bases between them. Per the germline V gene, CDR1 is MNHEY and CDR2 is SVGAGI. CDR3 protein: CASRPGQIQYGYTF. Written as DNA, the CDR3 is TGTGCCAGCAGACCCGGACAGATCCAATATGGCTACACCTTC.

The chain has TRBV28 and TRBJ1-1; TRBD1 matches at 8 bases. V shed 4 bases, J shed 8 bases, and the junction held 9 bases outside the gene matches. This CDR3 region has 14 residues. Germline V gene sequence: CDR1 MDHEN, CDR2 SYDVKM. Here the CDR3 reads CASSSPDRGLEAFF. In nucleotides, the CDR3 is TGTGCCAGCAGTTCCCCTGACAGGGGTCTGGAAGCTTTCTTT.

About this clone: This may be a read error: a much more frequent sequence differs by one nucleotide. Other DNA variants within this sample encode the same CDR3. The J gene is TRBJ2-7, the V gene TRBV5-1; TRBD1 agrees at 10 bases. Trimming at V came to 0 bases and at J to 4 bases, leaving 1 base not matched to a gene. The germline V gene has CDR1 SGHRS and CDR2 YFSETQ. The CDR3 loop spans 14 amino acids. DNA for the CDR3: TGCGCCAGCAGCTTGGGACAGGGGGCATACGAGCAGTACTTC. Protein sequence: CASSLGQGAYEQYF.

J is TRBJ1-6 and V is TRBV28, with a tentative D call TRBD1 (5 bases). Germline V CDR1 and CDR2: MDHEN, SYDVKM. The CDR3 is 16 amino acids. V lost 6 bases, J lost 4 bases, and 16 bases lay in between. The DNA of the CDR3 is TGTGCCAGCAGCCCCTCGGGTCGGGGGTATAATTCACCCCTCCACTTT. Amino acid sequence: CASSPSGRGYNSPLHF. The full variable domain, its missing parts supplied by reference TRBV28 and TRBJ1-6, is DVKVTQSSRYLVKRTGEKVFLECVQDMDHENMFWYRQDPGLGLRLIYFSYDVKMKEKGDIPEGYSVSREKKERFSLILESASTNQTSMYLCASSPSGRGYNSPLHFGNGTRLTVT.

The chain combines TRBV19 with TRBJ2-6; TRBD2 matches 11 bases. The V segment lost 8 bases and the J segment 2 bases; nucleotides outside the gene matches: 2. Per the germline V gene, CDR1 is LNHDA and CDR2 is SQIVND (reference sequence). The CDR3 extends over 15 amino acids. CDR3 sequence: CASLAGGAGANVLTF. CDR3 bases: TGTGCCAGTTTAGCGGGAGGGGCTGGGGCCAACGTCCTGACTTTC. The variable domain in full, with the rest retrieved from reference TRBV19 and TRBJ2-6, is DGGITQSPKYLFRKEGQNVTLSCEQNLNHDAMYWYRQDPGQGLRLIYYSQIVNDFQKGDIAEGYSVSREKKESFPLTVTSAQKNPTAFYLCASLAGGAGANVLTFGAGSRLTVL.

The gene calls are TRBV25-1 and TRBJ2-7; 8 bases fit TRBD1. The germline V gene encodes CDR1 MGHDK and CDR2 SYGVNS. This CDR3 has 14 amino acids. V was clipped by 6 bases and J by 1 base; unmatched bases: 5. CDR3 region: CASSPTGESYEQYF. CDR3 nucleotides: TGTGCCAGCAGCCCGACAGGGGAATCCTACGAGCAGTACTTC.

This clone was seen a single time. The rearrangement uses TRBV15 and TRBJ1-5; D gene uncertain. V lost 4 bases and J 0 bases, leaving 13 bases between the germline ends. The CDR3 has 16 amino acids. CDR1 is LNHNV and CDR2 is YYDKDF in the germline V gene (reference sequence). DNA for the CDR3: TGTGCCACCAGCACGCGGTCGACTTATAGCAATCAGCCCCAGCATTTT. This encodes CATSTRSTYSNQPQHF. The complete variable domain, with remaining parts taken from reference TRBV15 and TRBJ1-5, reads DAMVIQNPRYQVTQFGKPVTLSCSQTLNHNVMYWYQQKSSQAPKLLFHYYDKDFNNEADTPDNFQSRRPNTSFCFLDIRSPGLGDTAMYLCATSTRSTYSNQPQHFGDGTRLSIL.

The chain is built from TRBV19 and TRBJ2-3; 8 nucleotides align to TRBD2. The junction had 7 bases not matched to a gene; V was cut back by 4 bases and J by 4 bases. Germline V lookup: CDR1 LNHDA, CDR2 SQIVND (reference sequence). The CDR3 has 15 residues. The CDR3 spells CASSRILAEPDTQYF. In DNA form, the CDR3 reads TGTGCCAGTAGTAGGATACTAGCGGAGCCAGATACGCAGTATTTT. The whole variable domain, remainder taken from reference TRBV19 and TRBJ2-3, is DGGITQSPKYLFRKEGQNVTLSCEQNLNHDAMYWYRQDPGQGLRLIYYSQIVNDFQKGDIAEGYSVSREKKESFPLTVTSAQKNPTAFYLCASSRILAEPDTQYFGPGTRLTVL.

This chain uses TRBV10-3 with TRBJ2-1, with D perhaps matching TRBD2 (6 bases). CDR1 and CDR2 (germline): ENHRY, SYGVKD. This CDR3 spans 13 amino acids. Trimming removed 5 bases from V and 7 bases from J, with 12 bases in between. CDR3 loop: CAISSGVKNEQFF. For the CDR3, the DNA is TGTGCCATCAGTTCGGGGGTCAAGAATGAGCAGTTCTTC.

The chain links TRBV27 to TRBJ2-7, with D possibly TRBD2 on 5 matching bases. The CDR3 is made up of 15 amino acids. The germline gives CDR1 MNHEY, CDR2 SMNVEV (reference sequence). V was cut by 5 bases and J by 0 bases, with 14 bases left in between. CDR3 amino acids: CASSHPQRSSYEQYF. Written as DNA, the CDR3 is TGTGCCAGCAGTCACCCACAGCGGAGCTCCTACGAGCAGTACTTC.

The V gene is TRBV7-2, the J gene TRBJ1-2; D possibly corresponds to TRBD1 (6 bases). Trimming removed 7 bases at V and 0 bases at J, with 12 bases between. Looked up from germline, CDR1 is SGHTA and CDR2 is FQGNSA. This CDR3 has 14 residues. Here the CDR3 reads CASISGHTNYGYTF. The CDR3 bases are TGTGCCAGCATCTCGGGACATACTAACTATGGCTACACCTTC.

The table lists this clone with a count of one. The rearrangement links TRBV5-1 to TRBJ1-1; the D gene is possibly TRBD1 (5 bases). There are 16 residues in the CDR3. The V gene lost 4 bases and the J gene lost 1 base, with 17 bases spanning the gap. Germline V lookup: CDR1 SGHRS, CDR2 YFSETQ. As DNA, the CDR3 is TGCGCCAGCAGCCTCATTTTGACAGCCACGAACACTGAAGCTTTCTTT. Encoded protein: CASSLILTATNTEAFF.

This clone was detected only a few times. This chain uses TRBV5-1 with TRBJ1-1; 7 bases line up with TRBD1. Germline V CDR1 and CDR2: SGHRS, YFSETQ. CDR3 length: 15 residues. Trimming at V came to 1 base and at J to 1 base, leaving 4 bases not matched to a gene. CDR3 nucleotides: TGCGCCAGCAGCTTGTCTGCAGGGGGGAACACTGAAGCTTTCTTT. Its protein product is CASSLSAGGNTEAFF.

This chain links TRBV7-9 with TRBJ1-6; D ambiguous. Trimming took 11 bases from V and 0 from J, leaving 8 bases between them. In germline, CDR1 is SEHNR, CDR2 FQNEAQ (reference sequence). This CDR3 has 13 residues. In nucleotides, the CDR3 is TGTGCCGCCCGGAGCTCCTATAATTCACCCCTCCACTTT. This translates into CAARSSYNSPLHF.

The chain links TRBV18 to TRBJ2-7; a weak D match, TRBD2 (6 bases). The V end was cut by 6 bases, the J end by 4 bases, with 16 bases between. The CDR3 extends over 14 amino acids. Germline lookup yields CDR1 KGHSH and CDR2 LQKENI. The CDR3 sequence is CASSPGTAEYEQYF. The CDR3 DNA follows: TGTGCCAGCTCCCCCGGGACTGCGGAATACGAGCAGTACTTC.

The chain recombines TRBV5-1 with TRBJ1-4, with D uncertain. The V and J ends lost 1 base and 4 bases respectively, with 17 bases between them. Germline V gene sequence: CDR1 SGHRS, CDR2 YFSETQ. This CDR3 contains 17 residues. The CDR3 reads CASSLMVASYNNEKLFF. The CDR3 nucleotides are TGCGCCAGCAGCTTGATGGTGGCCTCATACAATAATGAAAAACTGTTTTTT.

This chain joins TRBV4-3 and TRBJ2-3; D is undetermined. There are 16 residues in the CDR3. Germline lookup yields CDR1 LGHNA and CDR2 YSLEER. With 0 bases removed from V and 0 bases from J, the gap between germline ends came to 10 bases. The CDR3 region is CASSQDGAWSTDTQYF. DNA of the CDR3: TGCGCCAGCAGCCAAGACGGTGCCTGGAGCACAGATACGCAGTATTTT.

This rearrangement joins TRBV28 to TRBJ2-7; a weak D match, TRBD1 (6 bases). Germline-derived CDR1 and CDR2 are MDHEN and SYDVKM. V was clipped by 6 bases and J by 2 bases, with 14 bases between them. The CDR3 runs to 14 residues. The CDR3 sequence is CASRRQDLTYEQYF. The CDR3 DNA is TGTGCCAGCAGAAGACAGGACCTCACCTACGAGCAGTACTTC.

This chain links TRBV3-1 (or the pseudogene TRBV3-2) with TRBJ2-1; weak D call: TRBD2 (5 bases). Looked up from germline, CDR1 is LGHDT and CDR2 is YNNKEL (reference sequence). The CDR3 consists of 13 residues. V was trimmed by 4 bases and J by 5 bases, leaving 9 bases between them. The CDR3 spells CASSRSADNEQFF. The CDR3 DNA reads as TGTGCCAGCAGCCGGTCAGCGGACAATGAGCAGTTCTTC.

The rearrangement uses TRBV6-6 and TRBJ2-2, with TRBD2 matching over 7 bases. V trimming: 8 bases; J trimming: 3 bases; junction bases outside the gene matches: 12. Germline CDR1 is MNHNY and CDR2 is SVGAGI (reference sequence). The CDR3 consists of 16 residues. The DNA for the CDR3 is TGTGCCAGCGGAGGGATGGGACTACATGACACCGGGGAGCTGTTTTTT. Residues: CASGGMGLHDTGELFF.